Sequencing of this T cell receptor (beta chain) was carried out in a study of graft-versus-host responses after intestinal transplantation. Germline V CDR1 and CDR2: SEHNR, FQNEAQ (reference sequence). With V trimmed by 3 bases and J by 9 bases, 7 bases remained unmatched. The CDR3 sequence is 15 residues long. As regards this clone: Its antigen is not identified.

Produced via immunoSEQ multiplex PCR; TCRdb's table is partial and in-frame only. The sample consists of some 26,000 clones, roughly 94% of them appearing once. Regarding the study as a whole: Peak circulating GvH clone levels were associated with early post-transplant HvG declines. Detection of GvH clones occurred in recipient marrow, and some had their first appearance in ileum or blood.

The TCR was taken from a human patient who received an intestinal transplant, so some T cells may come from the graft donor. The genes are TRBV7-9 and TRBJ2-1; 11 bases are a match to TRBD2. The starting material was PBMCs, obtained 156 days after intestinal transplant. In nucleotides, the CDR3 is TGTGCCAGCAGCTTTCTTAGCGGGGGGGTCGTTGAGCAGTTCTTC. This sequence encodes CASSFLSGGVVEQFF.